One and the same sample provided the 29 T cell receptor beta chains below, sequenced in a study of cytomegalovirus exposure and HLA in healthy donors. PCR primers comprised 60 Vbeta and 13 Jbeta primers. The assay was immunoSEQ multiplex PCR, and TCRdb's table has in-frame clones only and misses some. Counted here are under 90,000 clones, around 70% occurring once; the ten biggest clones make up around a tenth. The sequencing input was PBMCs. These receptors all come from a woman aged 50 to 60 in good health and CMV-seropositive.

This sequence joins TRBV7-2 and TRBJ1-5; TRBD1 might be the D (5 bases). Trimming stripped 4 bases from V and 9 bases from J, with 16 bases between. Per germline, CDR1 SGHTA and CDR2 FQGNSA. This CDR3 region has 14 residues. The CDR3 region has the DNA TGTGCCAGCAGCTCGGCCGGGGTCGGGGGGCCCCAGCATTTT. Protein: CASSSAGVGGPQHF.

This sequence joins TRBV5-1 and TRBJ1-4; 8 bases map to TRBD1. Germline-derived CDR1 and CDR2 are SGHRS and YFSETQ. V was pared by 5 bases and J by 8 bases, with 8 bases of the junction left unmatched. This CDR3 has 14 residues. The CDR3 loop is CASSWTGRDEKLFF. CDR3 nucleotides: TGCGCCAGCAGTTGGACAGGGCGCGACGAAAAACTGTTTTTT.

The CDR3 sequence: CAWRLAGDHEQYF. In nucleotides, the CDR3 is TGTGCCTGGAGGCTAGCGGGGGACCACGAGCAGTACTTC. The chain is built from TRBV30 and TRBJ2-7; 10 bases align to TRBD2. The germline V gene encodes CDR1 GTSNPN and CDR2 SVGIG (reference sequence). The CDR3 extends over 13 amino acids. The V gene end was trimmed by 3 bases and the J gene end by 5 bases; junction bases not matched to a gene: 4. Complete variable domain (other parts from reference TRBV30 and TRBJ2-7): SQTIHQWPATLVQPVGSPLSLECTVEGTSNPNLYWYRQAAGRGLQLLFYSVGIGQISSEVPQNLSASRPQDRQFILSSKKLLLSDSGFYLCAWRLAGDHEQYFGPGTRLTVT.

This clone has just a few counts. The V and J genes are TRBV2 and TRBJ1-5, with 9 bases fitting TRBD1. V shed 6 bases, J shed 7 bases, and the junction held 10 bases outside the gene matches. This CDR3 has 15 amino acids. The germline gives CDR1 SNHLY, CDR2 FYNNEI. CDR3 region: CASSVTGGSRQPQHF. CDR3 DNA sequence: TGTGCCAGCAGCGTGACAGGGGGTAGTCGACAGCCCCAGCATTTT.

The CDR3 region has the DNA TGTGCCAGCAGCACCCCAGGGGTCGGGGTAACCGGGGAGCTGTTTTTT. This sequence encodes CASSTPGVGVTGELFF. This chain joins TRBV28 and TRBJ2-2, with D tentatively TRBD1 (6 bases). Germline V gives CDR1 MDHEN, CDR2 SYDVKM. Trimming took 6 bases from V and 5 from J, leaving 19 bases between them. The CDR3 is 16 amino acids.

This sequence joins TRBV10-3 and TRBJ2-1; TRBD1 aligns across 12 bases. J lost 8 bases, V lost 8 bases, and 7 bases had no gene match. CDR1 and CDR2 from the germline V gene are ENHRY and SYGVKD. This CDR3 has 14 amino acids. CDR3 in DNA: TGTGCCATCGCGCCGGGACAGGGGGCCTATGAGCAGTTCTTC. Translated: CAIAPGQGAYEQFF.

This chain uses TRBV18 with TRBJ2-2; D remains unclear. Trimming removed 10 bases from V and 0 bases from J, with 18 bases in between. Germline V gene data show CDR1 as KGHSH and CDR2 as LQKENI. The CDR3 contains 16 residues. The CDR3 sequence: CAIPEVALANTGELFF. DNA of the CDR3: TGTGCCATCCCCGAGGTAGCTCTCGCGAACACCGGGGAGCTGTTTTTT.

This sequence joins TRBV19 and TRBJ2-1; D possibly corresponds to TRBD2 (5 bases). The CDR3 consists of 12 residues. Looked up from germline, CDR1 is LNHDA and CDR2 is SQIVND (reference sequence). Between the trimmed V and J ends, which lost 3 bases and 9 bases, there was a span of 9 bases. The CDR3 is CASSIGLLEQFF. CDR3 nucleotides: TGTGCCAGTAGTATCGGACTTCTTGAGCAGTTCTTC.

The CDR3 region has the DNA TGTGCCAGCAGCTTAAGGACAGGGCTAAATTCACCCCTCCACTTT. Translated: CASSLRTGLNSPLHF. This chain connects TRBV13 to TRBJ1-6, with 8 bases identical to TRBD1. The CDR3 covers 15 residues. Germline values: CDR1 PRHDT, CDR2 FYEKMQ (reference sequence). The J segment lost 7 bases and the V segment lost 2 bases, leaving 4 bases of the junction unmatched.

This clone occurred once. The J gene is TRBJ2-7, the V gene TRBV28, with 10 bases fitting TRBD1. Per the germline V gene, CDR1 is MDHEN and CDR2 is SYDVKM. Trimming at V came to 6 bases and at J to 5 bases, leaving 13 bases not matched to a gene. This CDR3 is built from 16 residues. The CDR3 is CASRLPPGQGFDEQYF. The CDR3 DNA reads TGTGCCAGCAGGCTCCCTCCGGGACAGGGGTTCGACGAGCAGTACTTC.

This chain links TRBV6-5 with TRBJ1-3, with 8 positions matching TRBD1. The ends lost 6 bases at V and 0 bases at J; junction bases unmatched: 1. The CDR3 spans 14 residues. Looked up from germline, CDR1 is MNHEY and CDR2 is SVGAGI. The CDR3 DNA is TGTGCCAGCAGAGGACAGGGCTCTGGAAACACCATATATTTT. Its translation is CASRGQGSGNTIYF.

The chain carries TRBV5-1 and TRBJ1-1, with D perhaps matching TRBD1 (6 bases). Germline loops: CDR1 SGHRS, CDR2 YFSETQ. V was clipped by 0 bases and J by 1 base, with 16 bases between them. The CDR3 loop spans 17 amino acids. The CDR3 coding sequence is TGCGCCAGCAGCTTGGCCCGGACAGCCGAGGCGAACACTGAAGCTTTCTTT. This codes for CASSLARTAEANTEAFF.

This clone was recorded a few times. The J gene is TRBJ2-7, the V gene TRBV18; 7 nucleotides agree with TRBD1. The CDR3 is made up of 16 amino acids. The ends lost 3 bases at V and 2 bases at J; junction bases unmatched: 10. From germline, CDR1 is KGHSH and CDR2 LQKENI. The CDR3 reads CASSPGLTGSTYEQYF. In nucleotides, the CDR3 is TGTGCCAGCTCACCGGGGTTGACAGGGTCGACCTACGAGCAGTACTTC. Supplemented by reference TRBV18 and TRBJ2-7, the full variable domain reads NAGVMQNPRHLVRRRGQEARLRCSPMKGHSHVYWYRQLPEEGLKFMVYLQKENIIDESGMPKERFSAEFPKEGPSILRIQQVVRGDSAAYFCASSPGLTGSTYEQYFGPGTRLTVT.

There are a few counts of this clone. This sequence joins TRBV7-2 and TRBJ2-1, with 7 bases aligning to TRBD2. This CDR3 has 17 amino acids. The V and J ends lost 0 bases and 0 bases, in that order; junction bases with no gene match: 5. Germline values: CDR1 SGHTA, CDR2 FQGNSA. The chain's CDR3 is CASSLAPSGTSYNEQFF. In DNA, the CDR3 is TGTGCCAGCAGCTTAGCCCCTAGCGGAACCTCCTACAATGAGCAGTTCTTC.

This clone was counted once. CDR3 loop: CASLQGLLNTEAFF. CDR3 coding DNA: TGTGCCAGCTTACAGGGTTTATTGAACACTGAAGCTTTCTTT. The chain has TRBV6-1 and TRBJ1-1; D perhaps matches TRBD1 (6 bases). V shed 8 bases and J shed 0 bases, with 13 bases lying between them. Germline V gives CDR1 MNHNS, CDR2 SASEGT. The CDR3 is made up of 14 amino acids.

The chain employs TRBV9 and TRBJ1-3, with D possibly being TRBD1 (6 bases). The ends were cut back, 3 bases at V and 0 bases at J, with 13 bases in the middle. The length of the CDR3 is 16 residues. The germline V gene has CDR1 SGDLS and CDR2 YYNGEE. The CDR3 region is CASSDPTGPSGNTIYF. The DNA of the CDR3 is TGTGCCAGCAGCGACCCAACAGGGCCCTCTGGAAACACCATATATTTT.

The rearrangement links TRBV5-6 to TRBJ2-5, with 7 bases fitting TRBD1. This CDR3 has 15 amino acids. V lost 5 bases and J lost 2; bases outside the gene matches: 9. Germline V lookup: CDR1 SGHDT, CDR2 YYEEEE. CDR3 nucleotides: TGTGCCAGCAGTACGGTAGGGACAGCTCAAGAGACCCAGTACTTC. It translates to CASSTVGTAQETQYF.

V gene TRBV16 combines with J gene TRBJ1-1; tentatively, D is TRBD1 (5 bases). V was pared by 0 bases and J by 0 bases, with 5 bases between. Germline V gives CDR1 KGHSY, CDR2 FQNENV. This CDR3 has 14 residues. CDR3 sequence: CASSQSQVNTEAFF. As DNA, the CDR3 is TGTGCCAGCAGCCAATCACAGGTGAACACTGAAGCTTTCTTT.

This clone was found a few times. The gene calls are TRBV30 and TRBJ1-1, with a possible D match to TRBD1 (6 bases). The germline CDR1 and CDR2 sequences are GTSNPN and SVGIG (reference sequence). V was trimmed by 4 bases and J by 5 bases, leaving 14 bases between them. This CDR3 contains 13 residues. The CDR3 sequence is CAWTRGGGTEAFF. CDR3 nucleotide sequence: TGTGCCTGGACCAGGGGAGGGGGAACTGAAGCTTTCTTT.

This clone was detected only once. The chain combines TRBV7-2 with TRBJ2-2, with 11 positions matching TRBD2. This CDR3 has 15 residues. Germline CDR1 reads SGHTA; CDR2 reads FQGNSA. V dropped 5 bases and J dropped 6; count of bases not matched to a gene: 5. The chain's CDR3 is CASSRTSGRSGELFF. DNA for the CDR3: TGTGCCAGCAGCCGGACTAGCGGGCGGTCCGGGGAGCTGTTTTTT. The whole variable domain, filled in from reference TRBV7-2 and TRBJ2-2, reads GAGVSQSPSNKVTEKGKDVELRCDPISGHTALYWYRQSLGQGLEFLIYFQGNSAPDKSGLPSDRFSAERTGGSVSTLTIQRTQQEDSAVYLCASSRTSGRSGELFFGEGSRLTVL.

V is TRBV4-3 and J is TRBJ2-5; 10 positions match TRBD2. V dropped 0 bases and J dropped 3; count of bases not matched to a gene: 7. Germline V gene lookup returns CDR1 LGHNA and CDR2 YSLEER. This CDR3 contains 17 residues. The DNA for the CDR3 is TGCGCCAGCAGCCAAGAACTAGCGGGGCTCTACGAAGAGACCCAGTACTTC. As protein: CASSQELAGLYEETQYF.

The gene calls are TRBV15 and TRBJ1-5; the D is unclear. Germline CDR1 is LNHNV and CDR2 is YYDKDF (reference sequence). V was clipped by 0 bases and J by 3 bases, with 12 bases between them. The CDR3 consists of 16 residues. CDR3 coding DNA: TGTGCCACCAGCAGAGATGGGTCGGGTCTCAATCAGCCCCAGCATTTT. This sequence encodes CATSRDGSGLNQPQHF.

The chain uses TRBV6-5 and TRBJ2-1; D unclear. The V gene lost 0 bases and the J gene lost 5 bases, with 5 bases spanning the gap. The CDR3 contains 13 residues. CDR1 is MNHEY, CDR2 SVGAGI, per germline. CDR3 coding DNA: TGTGCCAGCAGTTACTCCCGGGACAATGAGCAGTTCTTC. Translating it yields CASSYSRDNEQFF.

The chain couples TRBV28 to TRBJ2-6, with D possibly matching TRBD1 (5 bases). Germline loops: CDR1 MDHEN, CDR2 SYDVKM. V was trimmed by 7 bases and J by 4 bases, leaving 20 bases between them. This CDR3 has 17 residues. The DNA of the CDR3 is TGTGCCAGCATTTCCGGAGAACACAGGACCGGGGCCAACGTCCTGACTTTC. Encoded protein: CASISGEHRTGANVLTF.

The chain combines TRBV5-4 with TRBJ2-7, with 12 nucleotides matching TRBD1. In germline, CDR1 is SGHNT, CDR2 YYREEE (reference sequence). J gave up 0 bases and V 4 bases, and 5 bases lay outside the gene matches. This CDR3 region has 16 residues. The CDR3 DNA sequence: TGTGCCAGCAGCCAAGGGACAGGGGGCTTCTCCTACGAGCAGTACTTC. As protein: CASSQGTGGFSYEQYF.

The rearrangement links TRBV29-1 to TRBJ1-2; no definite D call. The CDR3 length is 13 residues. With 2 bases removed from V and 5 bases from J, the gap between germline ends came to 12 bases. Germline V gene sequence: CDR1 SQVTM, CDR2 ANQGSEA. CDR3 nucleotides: TGCAGCGTTGAAACCGGCGGATTATATGGCTACACCTTC. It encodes CSVETGGLYGYTF.

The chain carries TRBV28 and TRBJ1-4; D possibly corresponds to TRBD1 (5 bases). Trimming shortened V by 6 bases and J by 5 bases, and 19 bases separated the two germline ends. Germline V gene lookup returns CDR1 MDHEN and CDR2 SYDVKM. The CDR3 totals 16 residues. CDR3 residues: CASSFGGGRANEKLFF. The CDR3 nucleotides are TGTGCCAGCAGCTTCGGGGGTGGGAGGGCGAATGAAAAACTGTTTTTT.

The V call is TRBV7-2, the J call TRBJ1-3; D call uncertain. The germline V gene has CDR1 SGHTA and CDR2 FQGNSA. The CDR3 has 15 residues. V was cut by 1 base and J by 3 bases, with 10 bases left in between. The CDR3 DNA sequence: TGTGCCAGCAGCTTAGACCTCGGCGGTGGAAACACCATATATTTT. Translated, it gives CASSLDLGGGNTIYF.

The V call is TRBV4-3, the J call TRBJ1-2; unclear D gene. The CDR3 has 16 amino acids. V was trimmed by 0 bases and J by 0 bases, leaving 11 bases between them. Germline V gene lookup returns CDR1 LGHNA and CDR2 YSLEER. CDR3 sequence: CASSQDSGGANYGYTF. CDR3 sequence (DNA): TGCGCCAGCAGCCAAGATTCGGGTGGAGCTAACTATGGCTACACCTTC.